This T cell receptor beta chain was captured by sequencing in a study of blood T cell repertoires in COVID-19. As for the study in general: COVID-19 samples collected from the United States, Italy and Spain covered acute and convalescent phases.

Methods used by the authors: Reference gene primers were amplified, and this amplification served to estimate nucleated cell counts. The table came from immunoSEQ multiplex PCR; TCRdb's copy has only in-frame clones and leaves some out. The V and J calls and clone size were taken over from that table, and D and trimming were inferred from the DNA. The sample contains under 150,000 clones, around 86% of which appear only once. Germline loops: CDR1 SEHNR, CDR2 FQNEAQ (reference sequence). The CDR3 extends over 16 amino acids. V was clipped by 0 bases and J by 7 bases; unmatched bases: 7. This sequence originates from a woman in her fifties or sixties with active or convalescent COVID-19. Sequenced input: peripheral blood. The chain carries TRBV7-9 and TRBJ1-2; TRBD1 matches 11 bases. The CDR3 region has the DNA TGTGCCAGCAGCTTAGCAGCCGGTGGGACAGGGGGTGGCTACACCTTC. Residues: CASSLAAGGTGGGYTF.